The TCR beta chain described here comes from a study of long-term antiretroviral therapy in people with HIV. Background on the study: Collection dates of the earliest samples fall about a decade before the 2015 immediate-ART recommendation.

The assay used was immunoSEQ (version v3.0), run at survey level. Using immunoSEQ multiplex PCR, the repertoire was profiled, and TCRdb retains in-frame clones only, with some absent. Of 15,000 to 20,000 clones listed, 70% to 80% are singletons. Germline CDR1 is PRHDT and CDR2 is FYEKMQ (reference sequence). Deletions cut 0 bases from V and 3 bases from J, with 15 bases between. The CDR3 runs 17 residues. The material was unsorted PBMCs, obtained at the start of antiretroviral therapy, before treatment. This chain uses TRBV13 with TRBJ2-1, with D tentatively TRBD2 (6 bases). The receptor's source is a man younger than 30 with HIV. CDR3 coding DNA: TGTGCCAGCAGCTTAGGCCATCGGCGGGAACTCTACAATGAGCAGTTCTTC. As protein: CASSLGHRRELYNEQFF. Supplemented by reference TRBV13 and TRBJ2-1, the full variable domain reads AAGVIQSPRHLIKEKRETATLKCYPIPRHDTVYWYQQGPGQDPQFLISFYEKMQSDKGSIPDRFSAQQFSDYHSELNMSSLELGDSALYFCASSLGHRRELYNEQFFGPGTRLTVL.